This T cell receptor beta chain is from a study of T cells in Graves' hyperthyroidism and ophthalmopathy (dated by TCRdb to about 2019). In terms of the full investigation: Peripheral blood samples were taken at the time of initial diagnosis, prior to any treatment. In addition, the study compared T-cell repertoires in thyroid tissue and in blood from five or six Graves' hyperthyroidism patients. Following sampling, methimazole starting at 30 mg daily was given to hyperthyroidism patients, and high-dose intravenous methylprednisolone was given to ophthalmopathy patients. According to the paper, TCR Vbeta CDR3 sequencing was carried out on 135 peripheral blood samples, which came from some 41 ophthalmopathy, fewer than 80 hyperthyroidism and approximately 17 progressor patients. An independent validation cohort of fewer than 20 hyperthyroidism patients and about 15 patients who later progressed to ophthalmopathy tested prospective prediction of ophthalmopathy. To identify TCR V-J signatures that set the groups apart, the researchers used a discovery cohort of about a hundred patients, made up of under 45 with Graves' ophthalmopathy and some 55 with stable Graves' hyperthyroidism. The roughly 94 discovery patients were randomly divided into training and test sets at a 7:3 ratio.

Stable Graves' hyperthyroidism was defined as no progression to ophthalmopathy during 18 months of follow-up. Hyperthyroidism patients were aged 18 to 65 years and newly diagnosed, with disease duration of less than 2 months. Exclusion was applied to patients with uncontrolled infections, other autoimmune diseases, pregnancy or lactation. Diagnoses relied on clinical symptoms, serum thyroxine and TRAb, thyroid ultrasound and orbital computed tomography. PBMCs were separated from roughly 10 ml of fresh peripheral blood using Ficoll-Paque density gradient centrifugation. Total RNA was extracted using Trizol reagent, and RNA quality was assessed on an Agilent 2100 Bioanalyzer. Study-wide conclusions, independent of this receptor: Blood samples also contained most of the expanded thyroid clonotypes (frequency above 0.001), which suggests that blood repertoires may reflect thyroid immune responses. A model built on a 13 V-J signature distinguished ophthalmopathy from stable hyperthyroidism, reaching about 89% sensitivity and 81.08% specificity in cross-validation and 80%/75% in testing. In validation, the model predicted progression to ophthalmopathy a median of around 6.5 months before onset, with about 67% sensitivity and more than 72% specificity. No statistical method was used to set the sample size in advance, and investigators knew the group allocation.

The TCR beta CDR3 regions were amplified from the RNA transcripts. For the first round of RT-PCR on the TCR CDR3, the HTBI primer set was used together with the Qiagen OneStep RT-PCR kit. A second multiplex PCR round built the libraries, followed by size selection and purification. Paired-end sequencing of the libraries was performed with 100 bp reads on an Illumina HiSeq2000. Under the source paper's analysis protocol: SOAPnuke was used to process the raw data, removing reads that contained adapters or uncalled bases, had a mean Phred below 15, or lacked an exact match to the constant primer or identifier. High-quality paired reads were merged using COPE v1.2.5, and each unique nucleotide sequence was defined as a clonotype. Clonotypes were aligned to IMGT TRBV, TRBD and TRBJ reference segments using MiTCR v1.1. Analysis was restricted to V-J combinations with a frequency above 0.0001, which covered 99% to 99.2% of repertoires. The TCS score was defined as the ratio of F50 (clonal expansion) to E x V (chaos), calculated using BLOSUM62-based TCRdist between CDR3 peptides within each V-J. Welch's t-statistics and random forest reduced 500 to 650 V-J features to 13, which were used in a naive Bayes classifier (R e1071). In-frame beta chains were kept once TCRdb had trimmed the public reads at Q25 with fastp and called clones with MiXCR. One record per CDR3 amino acid sequence lists the most common genes and DNA. The V and J calls follow TCRdb's processing rather than the paper's. A total of 650,000 to 700,000 distinct CDR3 sequences appear in this sample, 17% of them only once. Roughly 16% of the sample is in the top ten clones.

This clonotype was seen a handful of times. Its antigen specificity is not known. Since a much larger clone is just one base distant, this may be a read error. V ends up 8 bases short and J 4 bases short, with an unmatched junction base count of 10. The germline V gene specifies SNHLY as CDR1 and FYNNEI as CDR2. Including the terminal cysteine and phenylalanine, the CDR3 comprises 15 residues. Only CDR3 DNA remains: 45 bases, in frame from the first base. The receptor comes from a man in his fifties or sixties with Graves' hyperthyroidism. Material for sequencing was blood. Recombination connected TRBV2 to TRBJ1-5; 8 central bases correspond to TRBD1. The DNA reads as follows: TGTGCCAGCGGGAGGGACAGGAGGGGGAATCAGCCCCAGCATTTT. Translation gives CASGRDRRGNQPQHF.